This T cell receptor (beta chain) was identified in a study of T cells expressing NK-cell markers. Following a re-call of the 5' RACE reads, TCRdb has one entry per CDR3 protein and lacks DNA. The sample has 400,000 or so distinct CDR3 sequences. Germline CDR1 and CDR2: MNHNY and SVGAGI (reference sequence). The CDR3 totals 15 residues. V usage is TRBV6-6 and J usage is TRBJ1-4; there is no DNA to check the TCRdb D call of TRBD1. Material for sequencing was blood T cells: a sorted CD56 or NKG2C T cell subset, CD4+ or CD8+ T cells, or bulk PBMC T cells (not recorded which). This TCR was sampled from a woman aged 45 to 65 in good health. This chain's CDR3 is CASSYSLQVDEKLFF.